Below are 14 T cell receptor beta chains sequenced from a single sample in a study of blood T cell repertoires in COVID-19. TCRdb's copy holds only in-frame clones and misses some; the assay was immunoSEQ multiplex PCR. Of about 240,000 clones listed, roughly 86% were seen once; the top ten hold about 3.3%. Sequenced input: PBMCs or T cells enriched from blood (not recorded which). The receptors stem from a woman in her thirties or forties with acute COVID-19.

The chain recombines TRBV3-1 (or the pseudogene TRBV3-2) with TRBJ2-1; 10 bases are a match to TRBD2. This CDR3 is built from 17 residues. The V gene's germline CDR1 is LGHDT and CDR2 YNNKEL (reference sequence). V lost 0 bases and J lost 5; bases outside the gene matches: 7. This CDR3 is CASSQDIGLAGDNEQFF. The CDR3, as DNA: TGTGCCAGCAGCCAAGATATCGGGCTAGCGGGGGACAATGAGCAGTTCTTC.

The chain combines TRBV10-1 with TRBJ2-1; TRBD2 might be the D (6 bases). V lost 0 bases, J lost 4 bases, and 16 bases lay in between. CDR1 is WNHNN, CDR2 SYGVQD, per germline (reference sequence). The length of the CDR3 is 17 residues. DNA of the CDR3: TGCGCCAGCAGTGAGTCGATGGAGCTAGGGACTTACAATGAGCAGTTCTTC. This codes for CASSESMELGTYNEQFF.

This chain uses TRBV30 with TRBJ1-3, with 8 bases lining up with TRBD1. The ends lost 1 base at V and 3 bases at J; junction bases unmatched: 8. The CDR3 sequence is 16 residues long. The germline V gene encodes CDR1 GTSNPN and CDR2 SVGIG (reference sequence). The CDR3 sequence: CAWSGRGTGGGNTIYF. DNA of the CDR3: TGTGCCTGGAGTGGTAGGGGGACAGGTGGTGGAAACACCATATATTTT. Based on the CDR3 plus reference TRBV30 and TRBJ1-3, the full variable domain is SQTIHQWPATLVQPVGSPLSLECTVEGTSNPNLYWYRQAAGRGLQLLFYSVGIGQISSEVPQNLSASRPQDRQFILSSKKLLLSDSGFYLCAWSGRGTGGGNTIYFGEGSWLTVV.

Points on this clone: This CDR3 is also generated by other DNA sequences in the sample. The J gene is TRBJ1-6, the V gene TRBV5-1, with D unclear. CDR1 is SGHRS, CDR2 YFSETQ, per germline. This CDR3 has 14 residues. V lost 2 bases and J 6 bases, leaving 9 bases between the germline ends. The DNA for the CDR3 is TGCGCCAGCAGCTTAGGAGGCGGTAATTCACCCCTCCACTTT. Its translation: CASSLGGGNSPLHF.

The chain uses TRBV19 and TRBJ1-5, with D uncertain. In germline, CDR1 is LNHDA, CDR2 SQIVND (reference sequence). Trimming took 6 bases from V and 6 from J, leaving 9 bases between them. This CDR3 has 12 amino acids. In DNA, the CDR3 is TGTGCCAGTAGGTCTGAGGGTCAGCCCCAGCATTTT. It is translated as CASRSEGQPQHF.

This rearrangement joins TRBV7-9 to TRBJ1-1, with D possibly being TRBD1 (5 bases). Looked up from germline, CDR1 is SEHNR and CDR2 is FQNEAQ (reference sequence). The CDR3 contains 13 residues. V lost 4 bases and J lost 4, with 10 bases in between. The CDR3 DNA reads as TGTGCCAGCAGCTCCGGCAGGGCCACTGAAGCTTTCTTT. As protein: CASSSGRATEAFF.

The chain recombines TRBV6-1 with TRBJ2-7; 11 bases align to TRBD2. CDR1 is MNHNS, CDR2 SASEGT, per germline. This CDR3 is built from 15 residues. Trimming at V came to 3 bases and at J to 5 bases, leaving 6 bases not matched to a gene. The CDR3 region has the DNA TGTGCCAGCAGTGAGGTAGCGGGAGGGCCCCACGAGCAGTACTTC. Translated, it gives CASSEVAGGPHEQYF.

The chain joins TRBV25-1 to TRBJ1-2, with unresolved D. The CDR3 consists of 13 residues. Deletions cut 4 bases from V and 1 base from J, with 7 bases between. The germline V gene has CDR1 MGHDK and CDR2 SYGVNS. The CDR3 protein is CASSGTHNYGYTF. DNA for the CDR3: TGTGCCAGCAGTGGGACTCATAACTATGGCTACACCTTC.

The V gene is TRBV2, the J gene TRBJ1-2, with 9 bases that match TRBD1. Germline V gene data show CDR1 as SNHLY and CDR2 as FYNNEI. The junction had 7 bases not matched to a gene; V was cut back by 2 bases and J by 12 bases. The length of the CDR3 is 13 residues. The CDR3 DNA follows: TGTGCCAGCAGTGAACGGACAGGGGAGTCGAACACCTTC. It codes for CASSERTGESNTF.

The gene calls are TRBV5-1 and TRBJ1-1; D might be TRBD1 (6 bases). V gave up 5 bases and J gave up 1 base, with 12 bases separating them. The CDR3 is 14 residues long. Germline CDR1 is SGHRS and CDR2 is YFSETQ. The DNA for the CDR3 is TGCGCCAGCAGTTCGGGACAAGCGAACACTGAAGCTTTCTTT. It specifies CASSSGQANTEAFF.

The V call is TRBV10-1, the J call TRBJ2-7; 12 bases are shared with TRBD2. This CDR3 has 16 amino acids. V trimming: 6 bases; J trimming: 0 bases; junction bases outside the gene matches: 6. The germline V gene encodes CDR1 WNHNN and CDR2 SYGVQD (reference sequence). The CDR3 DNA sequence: TGCGCCAGCAGCCTCGGACTAGCGGGAACCTCCTACGAGCAGTACTTC. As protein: CASSLGLAGTSYEQYF.

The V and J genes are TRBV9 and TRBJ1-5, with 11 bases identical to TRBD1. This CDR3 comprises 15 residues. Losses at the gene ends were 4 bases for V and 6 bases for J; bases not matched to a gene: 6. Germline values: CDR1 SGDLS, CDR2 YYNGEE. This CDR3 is CASSQGQGDSQPQHF. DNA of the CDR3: TGTGCCAGCAGCCAGGGACAGGGGGACTCTCAGCCCCAGCATTTT.

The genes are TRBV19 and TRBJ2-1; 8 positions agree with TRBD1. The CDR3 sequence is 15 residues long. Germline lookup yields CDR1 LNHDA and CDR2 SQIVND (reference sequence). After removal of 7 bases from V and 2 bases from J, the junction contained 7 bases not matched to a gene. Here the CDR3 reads CASTRGQGTYNEQFF. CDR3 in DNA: TGTGCCAGTACCCGAGGACAGGGCACCTACAATGAGCAGTTCTTC.

The CDR3 nucleotides are TGTGCCAGCAGTGAAAATCTGGCTAGCGGGAGCGACGAGCAGTACTTC. It encodes CASSENLASGSDEQYF. The chain couples TRBV2 to TRBJ2-7; TRBD2 aligns across 10 bases. V lost 2 bases, J lost 5 bases, and 9 bases stayed unmatched. CDR1 SNHLY and CDR2 FYNNEI come from the germline V gene. The CDR3 is 16 amino acids.